Reported below is one TCR beta chain. Those enrolled in Seattle joined during active infection and were followed longitudinally afterward. The length of the CDR3 is 12 residues. V shed 11 bases and J shed 0 bases, with 9 bases lying between them. Germline CDR1 and CDR2: ENHRY and SYGVKD. This sample stems from a study of blood T cell repertoires in COVID-19. Whole-study context: Nucleic acid was either cDNA or gDNA, and it came from T cells, B-cell-depleted T cells, or PBMCs.

Data came from immunoSEQ multiplex PCR; TCRdb stores just in-frame clones and leaves some out. The sample carries roughly 87,000 clones, under 85% recorded once. The receptor was derived from a woman older than 75 with COVID-19, enrolled during active disease. Sequencing input: peripheral blood. The chain links TRBV10-3 to TRBJ2-3; a possible D gene is TRBD1 (6 bases). As DNA, the CDR3 is TGTGCCTCGAGGGGGAGCACAGATACGCAGTATTTT. This encodes CASRGSTDTQYF.